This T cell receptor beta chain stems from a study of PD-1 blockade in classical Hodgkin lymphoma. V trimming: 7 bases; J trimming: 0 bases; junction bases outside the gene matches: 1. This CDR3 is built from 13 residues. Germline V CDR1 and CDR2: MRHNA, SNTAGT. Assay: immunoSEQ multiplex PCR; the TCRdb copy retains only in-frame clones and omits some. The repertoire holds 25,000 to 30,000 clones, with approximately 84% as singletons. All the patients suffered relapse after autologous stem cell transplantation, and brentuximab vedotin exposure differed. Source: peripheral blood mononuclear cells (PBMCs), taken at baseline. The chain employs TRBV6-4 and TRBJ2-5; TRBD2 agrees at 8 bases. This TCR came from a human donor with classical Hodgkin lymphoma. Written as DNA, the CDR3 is TGTGCCAGCATAGCGGGGAACCAAGAGACCCAGTACTTC. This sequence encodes CASIAGNQETQYF.